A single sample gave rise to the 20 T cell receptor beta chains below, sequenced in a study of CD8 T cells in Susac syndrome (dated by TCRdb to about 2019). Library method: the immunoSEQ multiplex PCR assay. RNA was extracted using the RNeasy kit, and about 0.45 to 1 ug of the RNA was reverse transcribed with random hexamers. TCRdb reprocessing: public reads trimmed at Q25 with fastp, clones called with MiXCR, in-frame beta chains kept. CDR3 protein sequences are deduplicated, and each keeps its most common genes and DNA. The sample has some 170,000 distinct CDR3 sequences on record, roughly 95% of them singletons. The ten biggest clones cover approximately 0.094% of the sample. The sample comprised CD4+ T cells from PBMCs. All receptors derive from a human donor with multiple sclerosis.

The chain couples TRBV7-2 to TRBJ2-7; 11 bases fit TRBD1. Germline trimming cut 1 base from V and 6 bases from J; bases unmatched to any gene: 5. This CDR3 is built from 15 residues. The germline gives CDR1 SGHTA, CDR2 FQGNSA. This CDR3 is CASSLGWTGGSEQYF. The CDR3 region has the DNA TGTGCCAGCAGCTTAGGTTGGACAGGGGGCTCCGAGCAGTACTTC.

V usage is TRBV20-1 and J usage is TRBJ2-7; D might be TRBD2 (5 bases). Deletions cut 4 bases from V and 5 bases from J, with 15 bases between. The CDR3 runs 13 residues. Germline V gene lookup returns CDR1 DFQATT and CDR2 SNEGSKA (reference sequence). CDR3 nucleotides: TGCAGTGCTATCGGGCGTGAGGGTCACGAGCAGTACTTC. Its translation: CSAIGREGHEQYF.

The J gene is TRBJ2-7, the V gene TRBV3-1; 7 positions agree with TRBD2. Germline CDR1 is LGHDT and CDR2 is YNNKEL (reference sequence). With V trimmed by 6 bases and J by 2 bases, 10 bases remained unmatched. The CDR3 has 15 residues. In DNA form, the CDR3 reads TGTGCCAGCAGTCCCGACATTGGGGGGGCCTACGAGCAGTACTTC. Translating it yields CASSPDIGGAYEQYF.

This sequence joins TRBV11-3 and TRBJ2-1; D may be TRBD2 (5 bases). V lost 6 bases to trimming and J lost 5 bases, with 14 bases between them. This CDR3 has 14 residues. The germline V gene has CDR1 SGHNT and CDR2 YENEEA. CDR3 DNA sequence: TGTGCCAGCAGTCCCGGCAGCGGAAACAATGAGCAGTTCTTC. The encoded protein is CASSPGSGNNEQFF.

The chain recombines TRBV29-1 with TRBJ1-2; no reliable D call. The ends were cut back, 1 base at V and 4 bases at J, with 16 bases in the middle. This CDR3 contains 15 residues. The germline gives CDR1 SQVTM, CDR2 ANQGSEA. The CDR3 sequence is CSVEGRGNRAYGYTF. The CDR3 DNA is TGCAGCGTTGAAGGCCGCGGAAATCGGGCCTATGGCTACACCTTC.

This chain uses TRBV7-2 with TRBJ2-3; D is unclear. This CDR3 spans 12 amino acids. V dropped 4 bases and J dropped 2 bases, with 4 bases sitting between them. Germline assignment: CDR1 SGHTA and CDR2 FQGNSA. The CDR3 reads CASSSPTDTQYF. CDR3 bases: TGTGCCAGCAGCTCCCCCACAGATACGCAGTATTTT.

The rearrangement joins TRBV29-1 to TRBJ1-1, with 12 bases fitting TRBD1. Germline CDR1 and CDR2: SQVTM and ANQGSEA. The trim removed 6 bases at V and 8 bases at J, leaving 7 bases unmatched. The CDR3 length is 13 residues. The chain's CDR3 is CSVRGQGALEAFF. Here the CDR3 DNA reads TGCAGCGTCCGGGGACAGGGGGCACTGGAAGCTTTCTTT.

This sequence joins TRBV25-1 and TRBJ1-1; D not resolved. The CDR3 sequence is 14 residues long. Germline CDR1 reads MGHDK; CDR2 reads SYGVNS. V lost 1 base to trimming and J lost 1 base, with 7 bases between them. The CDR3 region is CASSELTENTEAFF. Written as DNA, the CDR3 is TGTGCCAGCAGTGAATTAACCGAGAACACTGAAGCTTTCTTT.

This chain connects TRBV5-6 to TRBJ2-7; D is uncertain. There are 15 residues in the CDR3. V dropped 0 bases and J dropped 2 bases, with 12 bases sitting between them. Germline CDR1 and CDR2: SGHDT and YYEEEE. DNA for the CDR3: TGTGCCAGCAGCTTGGATATAGGTCCAACCTACGAGCAGTACTTC. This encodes CASSLDIGPTYEQYF.

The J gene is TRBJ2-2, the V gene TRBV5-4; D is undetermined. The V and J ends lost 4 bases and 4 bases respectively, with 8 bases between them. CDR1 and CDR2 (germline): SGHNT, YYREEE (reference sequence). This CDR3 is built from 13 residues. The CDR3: CASSPSTTGELFF. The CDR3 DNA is TGTGCCAGCAGCCCCTCTACCACCGGGGAGCTGTTTTTT.

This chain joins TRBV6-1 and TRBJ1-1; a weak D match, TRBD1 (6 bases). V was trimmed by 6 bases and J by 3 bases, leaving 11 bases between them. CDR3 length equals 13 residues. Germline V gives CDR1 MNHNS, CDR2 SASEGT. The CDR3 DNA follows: TGTGCCAGCAGGTCAGGGGTGGACACTGAAGCTTTCTTT. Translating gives CASRSGVDTEAFF.

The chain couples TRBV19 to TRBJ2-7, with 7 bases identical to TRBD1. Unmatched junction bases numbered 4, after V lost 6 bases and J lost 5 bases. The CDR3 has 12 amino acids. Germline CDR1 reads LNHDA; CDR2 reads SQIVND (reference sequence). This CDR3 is CASRRQGDEQYF. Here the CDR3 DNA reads TGTGCCAGTAGACGACAGGGAGACGAGCAGTACTTC.

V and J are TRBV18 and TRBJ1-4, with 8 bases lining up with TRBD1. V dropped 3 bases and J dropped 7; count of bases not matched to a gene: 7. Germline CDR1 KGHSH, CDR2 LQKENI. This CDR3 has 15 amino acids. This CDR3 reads CASSPLGQGVEKLFF. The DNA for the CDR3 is TGTGCCAGCTCACCTCTCGGACAGGGTGTTGAAAAACTGTTTTTT.

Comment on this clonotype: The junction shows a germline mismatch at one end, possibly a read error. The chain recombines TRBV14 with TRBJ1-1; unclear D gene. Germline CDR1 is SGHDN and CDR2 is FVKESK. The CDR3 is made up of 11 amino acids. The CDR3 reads CASSQESSFSF. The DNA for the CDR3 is TGTGCCAGCAGCCAAGAATCGAGTTTCTCCTTT.

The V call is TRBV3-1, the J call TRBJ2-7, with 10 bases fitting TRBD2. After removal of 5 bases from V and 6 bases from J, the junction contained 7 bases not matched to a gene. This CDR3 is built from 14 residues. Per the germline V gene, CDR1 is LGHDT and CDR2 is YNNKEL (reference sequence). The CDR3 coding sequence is TGTGCCAGCAGCTCCCTAGCGGGAGAAGCCGAGCAGTACTTC. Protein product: CASSSLAGEAEQYF.

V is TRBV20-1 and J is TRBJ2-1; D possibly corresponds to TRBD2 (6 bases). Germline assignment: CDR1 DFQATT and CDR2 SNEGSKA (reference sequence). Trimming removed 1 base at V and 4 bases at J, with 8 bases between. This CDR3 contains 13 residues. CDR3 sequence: CSARAGEYNEQFF. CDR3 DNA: TGCAGTGCTAGAGCGGGAGAGTACAATGAGCAGTTCTTC.

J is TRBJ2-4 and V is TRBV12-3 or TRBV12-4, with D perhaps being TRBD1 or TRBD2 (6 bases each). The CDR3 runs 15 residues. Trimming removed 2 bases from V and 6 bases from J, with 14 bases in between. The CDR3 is CASSLRWGAGNIQYF. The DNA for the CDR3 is TGTGCCAGCAGTTTACGTTGGGGGGCGGGAAACATTCAGTACTTC.

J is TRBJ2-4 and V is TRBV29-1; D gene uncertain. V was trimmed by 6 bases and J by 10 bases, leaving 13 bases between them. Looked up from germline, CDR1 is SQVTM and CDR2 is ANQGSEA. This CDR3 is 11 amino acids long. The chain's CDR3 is CSVVDREIQYF. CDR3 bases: TGCAGCGTAGTCGACCGAGAAATTCAGTACTTC.

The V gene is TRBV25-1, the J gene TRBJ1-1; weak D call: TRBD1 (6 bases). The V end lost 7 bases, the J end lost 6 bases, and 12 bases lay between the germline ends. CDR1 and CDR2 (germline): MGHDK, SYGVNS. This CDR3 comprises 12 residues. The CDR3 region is CASMGQVAEAFF. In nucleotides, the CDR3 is TGTGCCAGCATGGGACAAGTCGCTGAAGCTTTCTTT.

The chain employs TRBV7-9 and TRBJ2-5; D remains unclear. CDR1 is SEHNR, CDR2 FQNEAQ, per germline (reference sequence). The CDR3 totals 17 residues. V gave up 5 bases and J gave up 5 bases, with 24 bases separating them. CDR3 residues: CASSPPVLLGIRETQYF. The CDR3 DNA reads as TGTGCCAGCAGCCCTCCTGTCCTTCTAGGGATTCGGGAGACCCAGTACTTC.